These 23 T cell receptor beta chains came from one sample sequenced in a study of identical twins. One entry per CDR3 protein, called by TCRdb with MiXCR from the 5' RACE reads. The data contain around 530,000 distinct CDR3 sequences, about 16% of them singletons. These data were also filed under a second study, of yellow fever vaccine responses in identical twins.

Sequenced material: CD4+ T cells sorted from blood. These receptors all stem from a woman aged 18 to 35 in good health.

This clonotype was detected only a few times. The chain employs TRBV3-1 and TRBJ2-5, with D perhaps TRBD1 or TRBD2 (6 bases each). Germline loops: CDR1 LGHDT, CDR2 YNNKEL (reference sequence). This CDR3 comprises 15 residues. With 8 bases removed from V and 5 bases from J, the gap between germline ends came to 21 bases. CDR3 nucleotide sequence: TGTGCCAGCTGCCCCACATGGGGGGCAGCGGAGACCCAGTACTTC. It encodes CASCPTWGAAETQYF.

This clonotype has a handful of counts. J is TRBJ2-7 and V is TRBV7-6, with 9 nucleotides matching TRBD2. The CDR3 sequence is 16 residues long. Looked up from germline, CDR1 is SGHVS and CDR2 is FNYEAQ. Trimming removed 2 bases from V and 2 bases from J; junction bases left unmatched: 7. The CDR3 DNA sequence: TGTGCCAGCAGCTTAAGTCAAGCTAGCGGGACCTACGAGCAGTACTTC. It is translated as CASSLSQASGTYEQYF.

V and J are TRBV12-3 or TRBV12-4 and TRBJ2-7; TRBD2 agrees at 8 bases. This CDR3 spans 16 amino acids. The V and J ends lost 6 bases and 2 bases, in that order; junction bases with no gene match: 12. For the CDR3, the DNA is TGTGCCAGCAGCCTAACTCGAGCGGGAGCGGCCTACGAGCAGTACTTC. This gives the protein CASSLTRAGAAYEQYF.

This clonotype was counted only a few times. The gene calls are TRBV5-4 and TRBJ2-1; D unclear. V dropped 1 base and J dropped 8 bases, with 13 bases sitting between them. The V gene's germline CDR1 is SGHNT and CDR2 YYREEE (reference sequence). CDR3 length: 14 residues. CDR3 residues: CASSLPGPRDEQFF. DNA for the CDR3: TGTGCCAGCAGCTTGCCCGGCCCAAGGGATGAGCAGTTCTTC.

The V and J genes are TRBV25-1 and TRBJ2-7; no clear D. The V gene lost 3 bases and the J gene lost 1 base, with 4 bases spanning the gap. This CDR3 has 12 amino acids. Germline CDR1 and CDR2: MGHDK and SYGVNS. The CDR3 sequence: CASSDVSYEQYF. CDR3 DNA: TGTGCCAGCAGTGACGTTTCCTACGAGCAGTACTTC.

The chain employs TRBV6-5 and TRBJ1-1, with D tentatively TRBD1 (6 bases). Trimming shortened V by 7 bases and J by 10 bases, and 16 bases separated the two germline ends. Germline-derived CDR1 and CDR2 are MNHEY and SVGAGI. The CDR3 length is 12 residues. For the CDR3, the DNA is TGTGCCAGCAATTCACAGGGTGGGGGAGCTTTCTTT. This translates into CASNSQGGGAFF.

In this sample, this clonotype turned up a few times. The V and J genes are TRBV6-1 and TRBJ1-2, with D tentatively TRBD1 (5 bases). The CDR3 spans 12 residues. Trimming took 6 bases from V and 4 from J, leaving 9 bases between them. In germline, CDR1 is MNHNS, CDR2 SASEGT. CDR3 coding DNA: TGTGCCAGCAGAGGGGAGGGCTATGGCTACACCTTC. It translates to CASRGEGYGYTF.

The rearrangement links TRBV20-1 to TRBJ2-4; the D gene could be TRBD1 or TRBD2 (5 bases each). Germline CDR1 DFQATT, CDR2 SNEGSKA (reference sequence). The CDR3 has 15 amino acids. Deletions cut 1 base from V and 0 bases from J, with 10 bases between. CDR3 sequence reads: CSARVDSGAKNIQYF. CDR3 nucleotides: TGCAGTGCTAGAGTAGACAGCGGAGCCAAAAACATTCAGTACTTC.

This chain joins TRBV28 and TRBJ2-1, with 11 bases aligning to TRBD1. CDR3 length: 16 residues. Germline lookup yields CDR1 MDHEN and CDR2 SYDVKM. V trimming: 1 base; J trimming: 3 bases; junction bases outside the gene matches: 2. This chain's CDR3 is CASSLFGTGGYNEQFF. The CDR3 DNA is TGTGCCAGCAGTTTATTCGGGACAGGGGGCTACAATGAGCAGTTCTTC.

This clonotype was counted between two and nine times. The chain employs TRBV25-1 and TRBJ2-2; 11 bases are shared with TRBD2. V gave up 3 bases and J gave up 2 bases; unmatched junction bases: 14. From germline, CDR1 is MGHDK and CDR2 SYGVNS. The CDR3 runs 20 residues. Here the CDR3 reads CASSDVNNWGLADNTGELFF. CDR3 nucleotide sequence: TGTGCCAGCAGTGACGTAAACAACTGGGGACTAGCGGATAACACCGGGGAGCTGTTTTTT.

This clonotype was seen repeatedly, ten times or more. V and J are TRBV24-1 and TRBJ2-2, with D uncertain. V was trimmed by 3 bases and J by 1 base, leaving 5 bases between them. The V gene's germline CDR1 is KGHDR and CDR2 SFDVKD. The CDR3 has 14 residues. Here the CDR3 reads CATSDPGNTGELFF. In DNA form, the CDR3 reads TGTGCCACCAGTGATCCAGGGAACACCGGGGAGCTGTTTTTT.

The CDR3 DNA is TGTGCCAGCAGGGGCGACAGTACCATGAACACTGAAGCTTTCTTT. It encodes CASRGDSTMNTEAFF. The chain combines TRBV12-3 or TRBV12-4 with TRBJ1-1; D is perhaps TRBD1 (5 bases). With 6 bases removed from V and 0 bases from J, the gap between germline ends came to 14 bases. This CDR3 spans 15 amino acids.

V gene TRBV25-1 combines with J gene TRBJ2-3; 10 nucleotides align to TRBD2. The CDR3 covers 17 residues. The germline V gene has CDR1 MGHDK and CDR2 SYGVNS. J lost 3 bases, V lost 3 bases, and 9 bases had no gene match. This CDR3 is CASSDWLAGVETDTQYF. The CDR3 coding sequence is TGTGCCAGCAGTGATTGGCTAGCGGGAGTCGAAACAGATACGCAGTATTTT. The entire variable domain, with the rest obtained from reference TRBV25-1 and TRBJ2-3, is as follows: EADIYQTPRYLVIGTGKKITLECSQTMGHDKMYWYQQDPGMELHLIHYSYGVNSTEKGDLSSESTVSRIRTEHFPLTLESARPSHTSQYLCASSDWLAGVETDTQYFGPGTRLTVL.

V usage is TRBV29-1 and J usage is TRBJ2-5; 7 nucleotides align to TRBD2. The CDR3 is 15 amino acids. The J segment lost 5 bases and the V segment lost 5 bases, leaving 14 bases of the junction unmatched. The germline V gene encodes CDR1 SQVTM and CDR2 ANQGSEA. In nucleotides, the CDR3 is TGCAGCGTTTCTCGAAATATTGGGACTATGGAGACCCAGTACTTC. It specifies CSVSRNIGTMETQYF.

The J gene is TRBJ2-1, the V gene TRBV12-3 or TRBV12-4; 7 positions match TRBD2. The CDR3 has 15 residues. The trim removed 4 bases at V and 0 bases at J, leaving 3 bases unmatched. In DNA, the CDR3 is TGTGCCAGCAGTTCCAGCGGGGACTCCTACAATGAGCAGTTCTTC. Translating gives CASSSSGDSYNEQFF.

This clonotype occurred a few times. V gene TRBV25-1 combines with J gene TRBJ2-2; 15 nucleotides match TRBD2. V was clipped by 4 bases and J by 1 base; unmatched bases: 10. Germline lookup yields CDR1 MGHDK and CDR2 SYGVNS. The CDR3 has 20 amino acids. In DNA form, the CDR3 reads TGTGCCAGCAGTGGCACCCCCCCGGGACTAGCGGGAGGGAACACCGGGGAGCTGTTTTTT. Residues: CASSGTPPGLAGGNTGELFF.

This clonotype has just a few counts. This chain uses TRBV18 with TRBJ2-1; D gene ambiguous. The CDR3 is made up of 14 amino acids. V was cut by 4 bases and J by 5 bases, with 12 bases left in between. Per the germline V gene, CDR1 is KGHSH and CDR2 is LQKENI. The CDR3 protein is CASSLNLGNNEQFF. CDR3 DNA sequence: TGTGCCAGCTCACTAAATCTAGGAAACAATGAGCAGTTCTTC. The whole variable domain, remainder taken from reference TRBV18 and TRBJ2-1, is NAGVMQNPRHLVRRRGQEARLRCSPMKGHSHVYWYRQLPEEGLKFMVYLQKENIIDESGMPKERFSAEFPKEGPSILRIQQVVRGDSAAYFCASSLNLGNNEQFFGPGTRLTVL.

This clonotype was seen more than once but under ten times. The rearrangement links TRBV5-1 to TRBJ2-1; 12 positions agree with TRBD2. The V segment lost 4 bases and the J segment 6 bases; nucleotides outside the gene matches: 5. From germline, CDR1 is SGHRS and CDR2 YFSETQ. CDR3 size: 15 residues. DNA of the CDR3: TGCGCCAGCAGCCCGACTAGCGGGAGTGTCAATGAGCAGTTCTTC. Its translation: CASSPTSGSVNEQFF.

This clonotype was seen a few times. The chain combines TRBV7-2 with TRBJ1-6; a possible D gene is TRBD1 (6 bases). Trimming left V 1 base short and J 7 bases short, with 14 bases between. The CDR3 is 16 amino acids. Germline V gives CDR1 SGHTA, CDR2 FQGNSA. The CDR3 reads CASSLVGGGENSPLHF. DNA of the CDR3: TGTGCCAGCAGCTTAGTGGGGGGCGGTGAAAATTCACCCCTCCACTTT.

This clonotype has more than one count but fewer than ten. The CDR3 coding sequence is TGTGCCAGCAGCTACTACGGACAGAGTTACAATGAGCAGTTCTTC. This translates into CASSYYGQSYNEQFF. The chain combines TRBV5-6 with TRBJ2-1; D is possibly TRBD1 (6 bases). V gave up 3 bases and J gave up 4 bases, with 14 bases separating them. The length of the CDR3 is 15 residues. Germline V gene lookup returns CDR1 SGHDT and CDR2 YYEEEE.

This chain connects TRBV20-1 to TRBJ2-5; D remains ambiguous. The CDR3 runs 17 residues. V was clipped by 3 bases and J by 4 bases, with 24 bases between them. The germline V gene encodes CDR1 DFQATT and CDR2 SNEGSKA (reference sequence). Written as DNA, the CDR3 is TGCAGTGCTAGTTCCCTCTCGGCAGGATCGGTGCCAGAGACCCAGTACTTC. Residues: CSASSLSAGSVPETQYF.

This clonotype has a handful of counts. The V call is TRBV10-3, the J call TRBJ1-1, with TRBD1 identical over 7 bases. Looked up from germline, CDR1 is ENHRY and CDR2 is SYGVKD. V lost 7 bases to trimming and J lost 5 bases; unmatched junction nucleotides: 13. The CDR3 sequence is 15 residues long. CDR3 in DNA: TGTGCCATCAACCGTCTAGGGGGCGCGGATACTGAAGCTTTCTTT. Its protein is CAINRLGGADTEAFF.

This clonotype was observed a few times. This chain connects TRBV5-1 to TRBJ2-7; 10 bases agree with TRBD1. V gave up 1 base and J gave up 6 bases; unmatched junction bases: 7. Per germline, CDR1 SGHRS and CDR2 YFSETQ. CDR3 length: 15 residues. The CDR3 DNA reads as TGCGCCAGCAGCTTGATCGGACAGGGGGACCGCGAGCAGTACTTC. Residues: CASSLIGQGDREQYF.